This is a list of T cell receptor beta chains from one sample in a study of Ad26.COV2.S vaccination and SARS-CoV-2 variants. The data were produced by immunoSEQ multiplex PCR, yet TCRdb's version contains in-frame clones alone and is incomplete. The sample gives approximately 340,000 clones, approximately 81% of which show up once; about 3.3% is in the top ten. Here the sequenced sample was peripheral blood, taken in a trial of Ad26.COV2.S vaccine versus placebo. The receptors derive from a person aged 18 to 65 who received the Ad26.COV2.S COVID-19 vaccine or a placebo. The CDR3 runs from the conserved cysteine through the conserved F or W. A D gene is named only where the DNA matches it firmly. Size is stated for part of the rows, as once, few or many counts, or as a class when the clone is expanded.

DNA: TGTGCCTGGAGTCCCCCTGCGGGATATCCGTCGACGGAGCAGTACTTC
CDR3: CAWSPPAGYPSTEQYF
size: .
D: .
V: TRBV30
J: TRBJ2-7

DNA: TGCGCCAGCAGCCAAGATCGTCAAAGGGAGACCCAGTACTTC
CDR3: CASSQDRQRETQYF
size: .
D: .
V: TRBV4-1
J: TRBJ2-5

DNA: TGTGCCTGGAGCGCCGGACTAGCCCACGAGCAGTACTTC
CDR3: CAWSAGLAHEQYF
size: .
D: TRBD2
V: TRBV30
J: TRBJ2-7

DNA: TGTGCCAGCAGCTTGCGCGGTAGCGGTAATGAGCAGTTCTTC
CDR3: CASSLRGSGNEQFF
size: .
D: .
V: TRBV5-6
J: TRBJ2-1

DNA: TGTGCCAGCAGTTTAAGGGGATTGGACAGGGACGGCTACACCTTC
CDR3: CASSLRGLDRDGYTF
size: .
D: TRBD1
V: TRBV28
J: TRBJ1-2

DNA: TGCGCCAGCAGCTTGGACGTTGGCATTTCCTACGAGCAGTACTTC
CDR3: CASSLDVGISYEQYF
size: few
D: .
V: TRBV5-1
J: TRBJ2-7

DNA: TGTGCCAGCTCACCGGAGACAGGCTATGGCTACACCTTC
CDR3: CASSPETGYGYTF
size: .
D: .
V: TRBV18
J: TRBJ1-2

DNA: TGTGCCAACCAGGGTAGTGGTGGGGAGCAGTACTTC
CDR3: CANQGSGGEQYF
size: .
D: .
V: TRBV10-3
J: TRBJ2-7

DNA: TGTGCCAGCAGCCCGGGCCGCCTCGCAGACTATGGCTACACCTTC
CDR3: CASSPGRLADYGYTF
size: .
D: .
V: TRBV3-1/TRBV3-2
J: TRBJ1-2

DNA: TGTGCCAGCAGTTCCCAGACAGCGAGCAATCAGCCCCAGCATTTT
CDR3: CASSSQTASNQPQHF
size: .
D: .
V: TRBV6-2/TRBV6-3
J: TRBJ1-5

DNA: TGTGCCAGTAGTATCCAAGGGGCGGAGACCCAGTACTTC
CDR3: CASSIQGAETQYF
size: .
D: .
V: TRBV19
J: TRBJ2-5

DNA: TGTGCCAGCAGCCAAGGACAGGGGGCCGGGGCGACTAATGAAAAACTGTTTTTT
CDR3: CASSQGQGAGATNEKLFF
size: .
D: TRBD1
V: TRBV9
J: TRBJ1-4

DNA: TGTGCCAGCAGCTCCCAAGGGACTGAAGCTTTCTTT
CDR3: CASSSQGTEAFF
size: .
D: .
V: TRBV7-9
J: TRBJ1-1

DNA: TGTGCCAGCAGCGACGCAGGTCGTGAGCAGTACTTC
CDR3: CASSDAGREQYF
size: .
D: .
V: TRBV5-4
J: TRBJ2-7

DNA: TGTGCCAGCAGTTTCACCTGGGGGCGGGCCTACGAGCAGTACTTC
CDR3: CASSFTWGRAYEQYF
size: .
D: .
V: TRBV27
J: TRBJ2-7

DNA: TGCGCCAGCAGCTTGGGCAGGGATAATTCACCCCTCCACTTT
CDR3: CASSLGRDNSPLHF
size: .
D: .
V: TRBV5-1
J: TRBJ1-6

DNA: TGCGCCAGCAGTGAGTCGCGTGAAGTTACTGAAGCTTTCTTT
CDR3: CASSESREVTEAFF
size: .
D: .
V: TRBV10-2
J: TRBJ1-1

DNA: TGTGCCAGCAGAGCCGGGACAGGGGCCGCCTATGGCTACACCTTC
CDR3: CASRAGTGAAYGYTF
size: .
D: TRBD1
V: TRBV2
J: TRBJ1-2

DNA: TGTGCCTGGAGTCTTGCTAGCGGGAGGTCAGAGACCCAGTACTTC
CDR3: CAWSLASGRSETQYF
size: .
D: TRBD2
V: TRBV30
J: TRBJ2-5

DNA: TGCGCCAGCAGCCAAGAAGGACAGAGGGAGACCCAGTACTTC
CDR3: CASSQEGQRETQYF
size: .
D: .
V: TRBV4-3
J: TRBJ2-5

DNA: TGTGCCAGCAGCTTAGCGTCGGGACTAGCGGCACCGACCCAGTACTTC
CDR3: CASSLASGLAAPTQYF
size: .
D: TRBD2
V: TRBV7-2
J: TRBJ2-5

DNA: TGTGCCAGCAGTTACTCGCTCAGGGCGAACTACGAGCAGTACTTC
CDR3: CASSYSLRANYEQYF
size: .
D: .
V: TRBV6-2/TRBV6-3
J: TRBJ2-7

DNA: TGTGCCTGGAGTGTACGGGCAGGGGATGGCTACACCTTC
CDR3: CAWSVRAGDGYTF
size: .
D: .
V: TRBV30
J: TRBJ1-2

DNA: TGTGCCAGCAGACAGGGTGGAGGTGAAAAACTGTTTTTT
CDR3: CASRQGGGEKLFF
size: .
D: .
V: TRBV6-5
J: TRBJ1-4

DNA: TGTGCCAGCTCACCACGGACAGGGGCCGGACTACAGACCCAGTACTTC
CDR3: CASSPRTGAGLQTQYF
size: .
D: TRBD1
V: TRBV18
J: TRBJ2-5

DNA: TGTGCCACCCCTCGGGACTTCCCGCCCGGGGAGCTGTTTTTT
CDR3: CATPRDFPPGELFF
size: once
D: .
V: TRBV13
J: TRBJ2-2

DNA: TGTGCCAGCAGCCAAGTACACTCCGGGGAGCTGTTTTTT
CDR3: CASSQVHSGELFF
size: once
D: .
V: TRBV14
J: TRBJ2-2